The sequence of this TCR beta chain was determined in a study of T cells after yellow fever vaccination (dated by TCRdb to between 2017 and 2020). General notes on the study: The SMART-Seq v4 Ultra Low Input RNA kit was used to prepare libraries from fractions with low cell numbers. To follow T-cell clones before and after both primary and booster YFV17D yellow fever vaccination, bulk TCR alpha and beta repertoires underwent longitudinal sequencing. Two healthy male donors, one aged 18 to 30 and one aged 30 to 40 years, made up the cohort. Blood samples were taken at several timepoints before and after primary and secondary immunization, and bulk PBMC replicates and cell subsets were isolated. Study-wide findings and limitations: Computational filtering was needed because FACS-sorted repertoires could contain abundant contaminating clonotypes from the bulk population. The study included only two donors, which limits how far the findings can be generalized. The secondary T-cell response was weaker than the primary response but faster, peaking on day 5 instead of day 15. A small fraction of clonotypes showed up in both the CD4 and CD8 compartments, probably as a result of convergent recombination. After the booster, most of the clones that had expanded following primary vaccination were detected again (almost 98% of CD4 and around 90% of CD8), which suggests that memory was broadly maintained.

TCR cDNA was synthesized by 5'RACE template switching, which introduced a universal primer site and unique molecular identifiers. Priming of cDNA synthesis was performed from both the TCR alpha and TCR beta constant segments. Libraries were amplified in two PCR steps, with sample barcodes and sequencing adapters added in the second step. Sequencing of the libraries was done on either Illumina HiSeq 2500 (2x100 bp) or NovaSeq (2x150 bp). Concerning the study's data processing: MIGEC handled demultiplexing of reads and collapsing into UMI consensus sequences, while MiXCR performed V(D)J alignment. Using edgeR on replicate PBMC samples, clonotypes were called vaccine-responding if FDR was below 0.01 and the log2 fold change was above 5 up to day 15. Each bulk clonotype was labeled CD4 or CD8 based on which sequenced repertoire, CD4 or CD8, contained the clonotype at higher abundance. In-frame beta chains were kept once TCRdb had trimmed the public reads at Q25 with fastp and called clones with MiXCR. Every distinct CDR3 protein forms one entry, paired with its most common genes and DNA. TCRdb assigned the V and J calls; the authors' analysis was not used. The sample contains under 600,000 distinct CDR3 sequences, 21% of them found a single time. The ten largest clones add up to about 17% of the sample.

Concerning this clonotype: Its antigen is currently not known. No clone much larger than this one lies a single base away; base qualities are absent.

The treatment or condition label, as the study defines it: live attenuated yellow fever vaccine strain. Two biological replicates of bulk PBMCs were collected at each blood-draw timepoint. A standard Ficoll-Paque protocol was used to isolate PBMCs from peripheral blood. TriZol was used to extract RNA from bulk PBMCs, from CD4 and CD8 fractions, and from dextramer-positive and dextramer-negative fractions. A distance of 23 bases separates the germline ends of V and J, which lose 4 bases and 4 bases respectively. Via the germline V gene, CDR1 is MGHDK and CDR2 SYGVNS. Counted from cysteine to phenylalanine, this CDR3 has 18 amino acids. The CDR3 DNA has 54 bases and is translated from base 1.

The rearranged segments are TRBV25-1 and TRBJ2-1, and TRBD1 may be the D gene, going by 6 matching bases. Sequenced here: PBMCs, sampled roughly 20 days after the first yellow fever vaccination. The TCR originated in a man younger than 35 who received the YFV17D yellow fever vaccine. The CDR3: CASSVRQAMPFFYNEQFF. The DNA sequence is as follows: TGTGCCAGCAGTGTCAGACAGGCCATGCCATTTTTTTACAATGAGCAGTTCTTC.